The clone carrying this TCR beta chain was recorded at least ten times. The antigen remains unidentified. Libraries of TCR beta came from iRepertoire HTBI primers plus Arm-PCR of CDR3 regions. TCRdb re-derived calls from the multiplex PCR reads in MiXCR, one entry per CDR3 protein. This sample has about 370,000 distinct CDR3 sequences; roughly 16% occur once, and the top ten carry about 20%. Time point given: newly diagnosed GD, antithyroid drugs for less than 3 months. PBMC RNA served as the TCR library source. The data are from a study of regulatory T cells in long-lasting Graves disease. Study findings and constraints: The researchers studied only peripheral blood, not thyroid tissue. It was in persistent disease that TRBV28, TRBJ1-2 and TRBJ2-5 were favored.

V was clipped by 0 bases and J by 7 bases, with 16 bases between them. CDR1 and CDR2 (germline): MNHEY, SMNVEV (reference sequence). The CDR3 spans 16 residues. V and J are TRBV27 and TRBJ2-1; no definite D call. Sequenced here: peripheral blood mononuclear cells (PBMCs), sampled at new diagnosis, from a patient treated with antithyroid drugs. This TCR came from a female donor with Graves disease. The CDR3 region is CASSLSNRTPVNEQFF. The DNA of the CDR3 is TGTGCCAGCAGTTTATCGAACCGGACCCCCGTAAATGAGCAGTTCTTC.